Below, 13 T cell receptor beta chains from the same sample are listed, as sequenced in a study of T cells after yellow fever vaccination (dated by TCRdb to about 2019). Library generation was performed with 5' RACE. The sequencer listed for this sample is Illumina HiSeq 2500. The public reads were reprocessed in TCRdb via fastp at Q25 and MiXCR, keeping in-frame beta chains. Merged by CDR3 protein, the rows form single entries marked with the most common genes and DNA. The table for this sample lists 450,000 to 600,000 distinct CDR3 sequences; roughly 14% of them were counted only once. The ten largest clones add up to about 14% of the sample. The treatment or condition label corresponds to: live attenuated yellow fever vaccine strain. The sample consisted of PBMCs, taken on the day of the yellow fever booster vaccination. Source of these receptors: a man aged 30 to 39 who received the YFV17D yellow fever vaccine.

This clonotype has just a few counts. The rearrangement uses TRBV29-1 and TRBJ1-2; the D gene is possibly TRBD1 (5 bases). This CDR3 has 12 amino acids. CDR1 SQVTM and CDR2 ANQGSEA come from the germline V gene. The V end was cut by 5 bases, the J end by 4 bases, with 11 bases between. Here the CDR3 DNA reads TGCAGCGTTTGGGGCGACAGCTATGGCTACACCTTC. Translating it yields CSVWGDSYGYTF.

There are a few counts of this clonotype. The chain couples TRBV29-1 to TRBJ1-1, with 7 bases lining up with TRBD1. Germline lookup yields CDR1 SQVTM and CDR2 ANQGSEA. J lost 5 bases, V lost 6 bases, and 15 bases had no gene match. The CDR3 loop spans 15 amino acids. CDR3 residues: CSVGTDIGPGTEAFF. CDR3 bases: TGCAGCGTGGGGACAGACATCGGCCCGGGAACTGAAGCTTTCTTT. Supplemented by reference TRBV29-1 and TRBJ1-1, the full variable domain reads SAVISQKPSRDICQRGTSLTIQCQVDSQVTMMFWYRQQPGQSLTLIATANQGSEATYESGFVIDKFPISRPNLTFSTLTVSNMSPEDSSIYLCSVGTDIGPGTEAFFGQGTRLTVV.

This clonotype was seen a handful of times. DNA of the CDR3: TGTGCCAGCAGTCCCCGGGAGGGCCTAACGAATGAGCAGTTCTTC. Translating it yields CASSPREGLTNEQFF. V gene TRBV7-9 combines with J gene TRBJ2-1; 8 bases align to TRBD2. CDR3 length: 15 amino acids. V lost 6 bases to trimming and J lost 7 bases; unmatched junction nucleotides: 11. Germline lookup yields CDR1 SEHNR and CDR2 FQNEAQ (reference sequence).

This clonotype was counted only a few times. The rearrangement uses TRBV6-7 and TRBJ2-7; D is possibly TRBD1 or TRBD2 (5 bases each). TRBV6-7 is an open reading frame, and its role is uncertain. This CDR3 region has 15 residues. The V gene lost 5 bases and the J gene lost 0 bases, with 14 bases spanning the gap. DNA of the CDR3: TGTGCCAGCAGTGTAGGGACGGCCGCCTCCTACGAGCAGTACTTC. Encoded protein: CASSVGTAASYEQYF.

With respect to this clonotype: A much larger clone is a single base away; this may be a read error. The chain uses TRBV6-5 and TRBJ2-2; D gene uncertain. Germline V gene data show CDR1 as MNHEY and CDR2 as SVGAGI. The length of the CDR3 is 13 residues. V was pared by 2 bases and J by 3 bases, with 4 bases between. CDR3 DNA: TGTGCCAGCAGTTACGGGCACACCGGGGAGCTGTTTTTT. Residues: CASSYGHTGELFF.

V gene TRBV12-3 or TRBV12-4 combines with J gene TRBJ2-7, with D possibly TRBD2 on 5 matching bases. The CDR3 runs to 13 residues. V lost 2 bases, J lost 3 bases, and 8 bases lay in between. CDR3 sequence (DNA): TGTGCCAGCAGTTTAAGCGGTTACTACGAGCAGTACTTC. Translation: CASSLSGYYEQYF.

This clonotype was seen a few times. This chain connects TRBV6-2 or TRBV6-3 to TRBJ2-5, with 8 nucleotides matching TRBD1. Germline loops: CDR1 MNHEY, CDR2 SVGEGT. The CDR3 totals 14 residues. Trimming removed 5 bases from V and 5 bases from J; junction bases left unmatched: 7. The CDR3 is CASSPYGQGETQYF. The DNA of the CDR3 is TGTGCCAGCAGTCCTTACGGACAGGGCGAGACCCAGTACTTC.

The chain employs TRBV20-1 and TRBJ2-3, with 7 nucleotides matching TRBD1. The ends lost 8 bases at V and 1 base at J; junction bases unmatched: 3. There are 12 residues in the CDR3. Germline CDR1 DFQATT, CDR2 SNEGSKA (reference sequence). CDR3 protein: CSSDRGTDTQYF. The CDR3 DNA reads as TGCAGTTCAGACAGGGGCACAGATACGCAGTATTTT.

This clonotype turned up a few times. The chain joins TRBV5-1 to TRBJ2-1; 7 bases agree with TRBD2. There are 16 residues in the CDR3. In germline, CDR1 is SGHRS, CDR2 YFSETQ. V shed 3 bases and J 2 bases; nucleotides not matched to a gene: 8. This CDR3 is CASSSGSGATYNEQFF. CDR3 DNA sequence: TGCGCCAGCAGCTCCGGAAGCGGGGCAACCTACAATGAGCAGTTCTTC.

This chain uses TRBV28 with TRBJ2-1; 12 bases align to TRBD2. Germline values: CDR1 MDHEN, CDR2 SYDVKM. V shed 7 bases, J shed 7 bases, and the junction held 11 bases outside the gene matches. This CDR3 comprises 16 residues. The CDR3 here is CASIGGGTSGFNEQFF. For the CDR3, the DNA is TGTGCCAGCATTGGGGGAGGGACTAGCGGGTTTAATGAGCAGTTCTTC.

Many counts were recorded for this clonotype. The DNA for the CDR3 is TGCGCCGGAGTCTGTGATTGGTATACGCAGTATTTT. It codes for CAGVCDWYTQYF. This chain joins TRBV5-1 and TRBJ2-3; D gene unclear. The V gene's germline CDR1 is SGHRS and CDR2 YFSETQ. V lost 10 bases and J lost 7, with 16 bases in between. This CDR3 has 12 residues.

The table lists this clonotype with a few counts. The rearrangement uses TRBV12-3 or TRBV12-4 and TRBJ2-2; D gene uncertain. The CDR3 consists of 14 residues. V was clipped by 5 bases and J by 4 bases, with 11 bases between them. The DNA for the CDR3 is TGTGCCAGCAGTAAGGGCGGTATCACCGGGGAGCTGTTTTTT. Encoded protein: CASSKGGITGELFF.

This clonotype has only a few counts. The chain has TRBV6-1 and TRBJ2-2; D unresolved. In germline, CDR1 is MNHNS, CDR2 SASEGT. This CDR3 contains 16 residues. Deletions cut 6 bases from V and 1 base from J, with 15 bases between. The chain's CDR3 is CASRPPGQKNTGELFF. The CDR3 DNA is TGTGCCAGCAGACCCCCCGGGCAGAAGAACACCGGGGAGCTGTTTTTT.